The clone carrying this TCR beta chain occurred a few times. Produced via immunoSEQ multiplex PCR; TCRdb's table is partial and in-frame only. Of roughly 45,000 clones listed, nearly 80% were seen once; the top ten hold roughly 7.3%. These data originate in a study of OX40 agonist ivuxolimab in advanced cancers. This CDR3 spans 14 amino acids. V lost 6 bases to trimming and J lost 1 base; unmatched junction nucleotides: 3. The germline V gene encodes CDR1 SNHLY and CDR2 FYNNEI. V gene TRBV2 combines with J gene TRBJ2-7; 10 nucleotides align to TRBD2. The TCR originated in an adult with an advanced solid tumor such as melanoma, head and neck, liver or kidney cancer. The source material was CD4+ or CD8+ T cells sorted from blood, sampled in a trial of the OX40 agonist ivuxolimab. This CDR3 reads CASRGLAHSYEQYF. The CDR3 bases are TGTGCCAGCAGGGGACTAGCGCATTCCTACGAGCAGTACTTC.